The subject of this entry is one TCR beta chain. This sample's time point: healthy volunteer bleed at 2 weeks. Before extraction, the whole blood was not fractionated, and total RNA was taken from it. This entry belongs to a study of human T cells and chemical hapten exposure. Turning to the study itself: Small discrepancies in pooled library volume mainly accounted for the varying TCR yields per sample.

TCRdb re-called the RACE reads through MiXCR, storing one row per CDR3 protein. The table lists about 45,000 distinct CDR3 sequences, about 4.5% of them singletons. The CDR3 is 15 residues long. The V and J ends lost 7 bases and 8 bases, in that order; junction bases with no gene match: 12. The material sequenced was whole blood. The V gene is TRBV12-3 or TRBV12-4, the J gene TRBJ2-2; TRBD2 aligns across 8 bases. This TCR was sampled from a human donor in good health. Some clones in this sample may be carry-over from other donors' samples. Written as DNA, the CDR3 is TGTGCCAGCACCTTACCGACTAGCGCCTTAGGGGAGCTGTTTTTT. Protein sequence: CASTLPTSALGELFF.